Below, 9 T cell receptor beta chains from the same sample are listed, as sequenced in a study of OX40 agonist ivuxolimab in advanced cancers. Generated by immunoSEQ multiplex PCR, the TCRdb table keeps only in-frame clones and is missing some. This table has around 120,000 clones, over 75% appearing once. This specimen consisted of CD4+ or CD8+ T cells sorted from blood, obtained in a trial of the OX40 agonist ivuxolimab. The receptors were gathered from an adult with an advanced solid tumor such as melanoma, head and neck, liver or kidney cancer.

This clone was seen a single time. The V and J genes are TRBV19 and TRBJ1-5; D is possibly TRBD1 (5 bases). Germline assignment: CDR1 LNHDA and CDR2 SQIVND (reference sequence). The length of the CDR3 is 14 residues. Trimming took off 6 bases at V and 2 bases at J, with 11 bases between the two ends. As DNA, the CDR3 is TGTGCCAGTAGCCAGGGAAACGGCAATCAGCCCCAGCATTTT. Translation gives CASSQGNGNQPQHF.

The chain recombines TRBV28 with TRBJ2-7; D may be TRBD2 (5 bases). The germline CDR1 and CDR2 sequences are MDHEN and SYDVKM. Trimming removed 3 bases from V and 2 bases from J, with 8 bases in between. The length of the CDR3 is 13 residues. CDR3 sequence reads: CASSLPTTYEQYF. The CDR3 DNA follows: TGTGCCAGCAGTTTGCCGACTACCTACGAGCAGTACTTC.

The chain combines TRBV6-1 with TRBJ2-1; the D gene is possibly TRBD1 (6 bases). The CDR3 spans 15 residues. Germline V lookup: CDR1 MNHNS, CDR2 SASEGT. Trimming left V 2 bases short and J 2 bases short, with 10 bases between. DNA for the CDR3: TGTGCCAGCAGTGAAAGGGGGAACCCCTACAATGAGCAGTTCTTC. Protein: CASSERGNPYNEQFF.

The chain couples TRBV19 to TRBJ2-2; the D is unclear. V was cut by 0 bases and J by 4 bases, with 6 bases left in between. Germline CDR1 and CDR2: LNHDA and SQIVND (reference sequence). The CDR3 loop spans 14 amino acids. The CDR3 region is CASSIDRFTGELFF. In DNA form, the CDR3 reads TGTGCCAGTAGTATAGATCGGTTCACCGGGGAGCTGTTTTTT.

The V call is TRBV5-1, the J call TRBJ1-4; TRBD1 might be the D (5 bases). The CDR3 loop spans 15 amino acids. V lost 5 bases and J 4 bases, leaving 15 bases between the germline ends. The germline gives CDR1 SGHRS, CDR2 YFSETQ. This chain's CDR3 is CASSKTAGGNEKLFF. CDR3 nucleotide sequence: TGCGCCAGCAGTAAAACAGCCGGGGGTAATGAAAAACTGTTTTTT.

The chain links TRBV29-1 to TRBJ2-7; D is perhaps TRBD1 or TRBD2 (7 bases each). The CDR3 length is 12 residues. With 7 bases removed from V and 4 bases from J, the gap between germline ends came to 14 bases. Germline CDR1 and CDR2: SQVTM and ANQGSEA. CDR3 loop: CSARGGGYEQYF. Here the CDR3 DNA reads TGCAGCGCCAGGGGGGGAGGGTACGAGCAGTACTTC.

The CDR3: CASSTSQGNGNTIYF. As DNA, the CDR3 is TGCGCCAGCAGTACATCACAGGGGAACGGAAACACCATATATTTT. This chain links TRBV10-1 with TRBJ1-3, with 7 bases that match TRBD1. V dropped 5 bases and J dropped 4; count of bases not matched to a gene: 8. The CDR3 extends over 15 amino acids. Germline CDR1 is WNHNN and CDR2 is SYGVQD (reference sequence).

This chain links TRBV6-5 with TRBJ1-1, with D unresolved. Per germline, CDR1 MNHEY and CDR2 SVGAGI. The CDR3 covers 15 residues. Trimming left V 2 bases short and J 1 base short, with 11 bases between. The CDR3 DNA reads TGTGCCAGCAGTTACCGAAAGGATGCGAACACTGAAGCTTTCTTT. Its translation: CASSYRKDANTEAFF.

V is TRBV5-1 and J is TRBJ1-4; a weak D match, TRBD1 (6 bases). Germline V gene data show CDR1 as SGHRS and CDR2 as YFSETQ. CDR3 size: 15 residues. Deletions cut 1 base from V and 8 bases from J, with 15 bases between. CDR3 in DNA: TGCGCCAGCAGCTTGTTAGGACAGATCGGGGAAAAACTGTTTTTT. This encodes CASSLLGQIGEKLFF.